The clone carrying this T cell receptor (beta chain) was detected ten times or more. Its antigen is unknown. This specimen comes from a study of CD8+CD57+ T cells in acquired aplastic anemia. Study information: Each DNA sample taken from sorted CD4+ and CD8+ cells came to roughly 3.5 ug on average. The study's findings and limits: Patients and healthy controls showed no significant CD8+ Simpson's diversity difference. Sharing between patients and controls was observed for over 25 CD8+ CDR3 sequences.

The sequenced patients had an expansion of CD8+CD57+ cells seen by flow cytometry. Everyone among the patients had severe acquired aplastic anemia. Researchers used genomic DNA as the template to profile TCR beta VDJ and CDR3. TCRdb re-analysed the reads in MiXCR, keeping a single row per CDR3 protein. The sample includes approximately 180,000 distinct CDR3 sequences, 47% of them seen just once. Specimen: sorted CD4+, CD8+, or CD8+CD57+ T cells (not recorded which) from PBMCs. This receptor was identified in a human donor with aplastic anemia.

The DNA for the CDR3 is TGCGCCAGCAGCTCTGCCGGCAGCACAGATACGCAGTATTTT. Translated, it gives CASSSAGSTDTQYF. This chain joins TRBV5-1 and TRBJ2-3; no definite D call. V was trimmed by 3 bases and J by 0 bases, leaving 8 bases between them. CDR3 size: 14 residues. Germline V gene lookup returns CDR1 SGHRS and CDR2 YFSETQ.